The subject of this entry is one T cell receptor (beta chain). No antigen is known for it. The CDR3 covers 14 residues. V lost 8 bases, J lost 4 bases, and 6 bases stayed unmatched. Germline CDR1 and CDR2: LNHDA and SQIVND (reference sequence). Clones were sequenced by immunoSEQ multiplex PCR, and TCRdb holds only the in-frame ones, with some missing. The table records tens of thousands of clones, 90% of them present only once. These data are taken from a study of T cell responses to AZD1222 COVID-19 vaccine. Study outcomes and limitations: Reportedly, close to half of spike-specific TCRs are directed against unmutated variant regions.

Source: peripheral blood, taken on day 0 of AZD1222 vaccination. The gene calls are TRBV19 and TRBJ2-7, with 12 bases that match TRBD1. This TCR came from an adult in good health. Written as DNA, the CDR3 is TGTGCCAGTTCCCCGGGACAGGGGGCGTACGAGCAGTACTTC. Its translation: CASSPGQGAYEQYF.